The 13 T cell receptor beta chains given below trace back to one sample, sequenced in a study of blood T cell repertoires in COVID-19. The assay was immunoSEQ multiplex PCR, and TCRdb's table has in-frame clones only and misses some. The table records about 23,000 clones, roughly four fifths of them present only once. The specimen sequenced was peripheral blood. Receptors originate from a man in his 70s with acute or convalescent COVID-19.

The chain has TRBV6-5 and TRBJ1-1; 7 bases fit TRBD1. The V segment lost 6 bases and the J segment 3 bases; nucleotides outside the gene matches: 4. Germline lookup yields CDR1 MNHEY and CDR2 SVGAGI. The CDR3 runs 13 residues. CDR3 DNA sequence: TGTGCCAGCAGGACCGACAGGGACACTGAAGCTTTCTTT. Protein: CASRTDRDTEAFF.

V is TRBV30 and J is TRBJ2-7, with D unclear. Per germline, CDR1 GTSNPN and CDR2 SVGIG (reference sequence). The CDR3 runs 12 residues. Deletions cut 2 bases from V and 0 bases from J, with 5 bases between. Here the CDR3 reads CAWSPSSYEQYF. The CDR3 bases are TGTGCCTGGAGTCCGAGCTCCTACGAGCAGTACTTC.

The chain links TRBV5-1 to TRBJ1-5, with 12 nucleotides matching TRBD1. V lost 3 bases, J lost 8 bases, and 3 bases stayed unmatched. This CDR3 has 14 residues. The V gene's germline CDR1 is SGHRS and CDR2 YFSETQ. As DNA, the CDR3 is TGCGCCAGCAGCTGGGGACAGGGGGCTGAGCCCCAGCATTTT. Translating gives CASSWGQGAEPQHF.

This rearrangement joins TRBV7-2 to TRBJ2-7; 11 bases align to TRBD1. This CDR3 has 14 amino acids. The V segment lost 6 bases and the J segment 5 bases; nucleotides outside the gene matches: 6. Germline CDR1 and CDR2: SGHTA and FQGNSA. The CDR3 reads CASRDRTGGNEQYF. The CDR3 nucleotides read TGTGCCAGCAGGGATAGGACAGGGGGCAACGAGCAGTACTTC.

The V and J genes are TRBV6-2 or TRBV6-3 and TRBJ1-5, with no clear D. CDR3 size: 12 residues. Between the trimmed V and J ends, which lost 5 bases and 11 bases, there was a span of 13 bases. Germline lookup yields CDR1 MNHEY and CDR2 SVGEGT. CDR3 region: CASSTLEEAQHF. The DNA for the CDR3 is TGTGCCAGCAGTACCCTTGAGGAAGCCCAGCATTTT.

The chain combines TRBV18 with TRBJ2-7; TRBD2 matches 8 bases. The CDR3 has 15 residues. V shed 6 bases and J 7 bases; nucleotides not matched to a gene: 14. Germline-derived CDR1 and CDR2 are KGHSH and LQKENI. CDR3 nucleotides: TGTGCCAGCTCCCCAAGGCAAGCGGGAGTGGAAGAGCAGTACTTC. Residues: CASSPRQAGVEEQYF.

This clone was counted only a few times. The CDR3 DNA follows: TGTGCCTGGAGTCCGGACAGGGAGGGGGAAGCTTTCTTT. This encodes CAWSPDREGEAFF. The V and J genes are TRBV30 and TRBJ1-1; 8 positions match TRBD1. V trimming: 2 bases; J trimming: 8 bases; junction bases outside the gene matches: 7. CDR1 GTSNPN and CDR2 SVGIG come from the germline V gene (reference sequence). The CDR3 length is 13 residues.

The chain is built from TRBV29-1 and TRBJ2-1, with 13 bases that match TRBD2. Trimming removed 4 bases from V and 0 bases from J; junction bases left unmatched: 6. The CDR3 totals 17 residues. Per the germline V gene, CDR1 is SQVTM and CDR2 is ANQGSEA. This CDR3 reads CSVGGLAGVSSYNEQFF. The CDR3 DNA reads TGCAGCGTTGGAGGACTAGCGGGAGTAAGCTCCTACAATGAGCAGTTCTTC.

This clone was seen a single time. The chain recombines TRBV30 with TRBJ2-6; perhaps TRBD2 as D (5 bases). The V end lost 8 bases, the J end lost 1 base, and 9 bases lay between the germline ends. Looked up from germline, CDR1 is GTSNPN and CDR2 is SVGIG (reference sequence). The CDR3 loop spans 13 amino acids. The CDR3 nucleotides are TGTGCCCTCGGGGTATCTGGGGCCAACGTCCTGACTTTC. This gives the protein CALGVSGANVLTF.

The chain combines TRBV27 with TRBJ2-5, with 9 bases aligning to TRBD1. The CDR3 totals 14 residues. Germline values: CDR1 MNHEY, CDR2 SMNVEV (reference sequence). The V gene end was trimmed by 5 bases and the J gene end by 7 bases; junction bases not matched to a gene: 8. The DNA for the CDR3 is TGTGCCAGCAGTCCGACCCGACAGGGGGGGACCCAGTACTTC. Its translation is CASSPTRQGGTQYF.

This chain connects TRBV20-1 to TRBJ2-5; D uncertain. This CDR3 spans 11 amino acids. V lost 7 bases to trimming and J lost 7 bases, with 13 bases between them. From germline, CDR1 is DFQATT and CDR2 SNEGSKA (reference sequence). The DNA of the CDR3 is TGCAGTGGTCAGGTCGAAGGGACCCAGTACTTC. Translation: CSGQVEGTQYF.

This sequence joins TRBV7-2 and TRBJ2-7; TRBD2 is a possible D gene (5 bases). Trimming pared 5 bases from V and 6 bases from J, leaving 17 bases between. In germline, CDR1 is SGHTA, CDR2 FQGNSA. The CDR3 is 14 amino acids. The CDR3 loop reads CASSLNAGEGEQYF. DNA for the CDR3: TGTGCCAGCAGCCTAAATGCCGGGGAAGGCGAGCAGTACTTC.

The chain combines TRBV10-3 with TRBJ1-1; D gene ambiguous. Germline-derived CDR1 and CDR2 are ENHRY and SYGVKD. V was clipped by 3 bases and J by 1 base, with 12 bases between them. The CDR3 runs to 15 residues. For the CDR3, the DNA is TGTGCCATCAGTGACGAGGTGGTAGGGAACACTGAAGCTTTCTTT. It translates to CAISDEVVGNTEAFF.